This record looks at one T cell receptor (beta chain) sequence and its context. What antigen it recognizes has not been identified. Base qualities were left out, and no much larger clone turns up one base away. The data originate from a study of CD8+ T cells in alopecia areata (dated by TCRdb to the late 2010s). Concerning the study at large: Treated patients were enrolled in an open-label pilot trial of oral tofacitinib, 5 to 10 mg twice daily, for moderate-to-severe alopecia areata. For the treated patients, the SALT score, which quantifies what percentage of scalp surface area is affected, served as the measure of disease severity. Scalp clonality was compared among normal scalp (n=4), patchy alopecia areata scalp (n=8), and alopecia totalis/universalis scalp (n=8). On the human side, TCRbeta sequencing was run on scalp tissue and on sorted CD4+ and CD8+ peripheral blood T cells from healthy controls and from alopecia areata patients with either patchy or totalis/universalis disease. Tofacitinib was administered for 6 to 18 months, and 6 months of follow-up off drug were then conducted to assess delayed response and recurrence. TCRbeta CDR3 regions were amplified by immunoSEQ multiplex PCR using 35 Vbeta forward and 13 Jbeta reverse primers. Biopsies were taken from tofacitinib-treated patients at baseline and again at 4 and 24 weeks into treatment, and several of those patients also had a later scalp biopsy. RNA was obtained with the PAXgene miRNA kit for fixed scalp, the miRNeasy kit for PBMCs, and the RNeasy kit for mouse skin. The study used high-throughput TCRbeta sequencing to examine T cell clonal expansion in alopecia areata, in both the C3H/HeJ mouse model and human patients.

What the time point label conveys for this sample: roughly 24 weeks on oral tofacitinib. According to the study, the label for this sample's treatment or condition signals: oral pan-JAK inhibitor, 5-10 mg twice daily. Lesional scalp punch biopsies and peripheral blood were collected from alopecia areata patients. PBMCs were isolated by density centrifugation and stained for CD3, CD4 and CD8, and CD4+ and CD8+ T cells were sorted on a FACSAria. Receptors were amplified or captured by the immunoSEQ multiplex PCR assay. RNA was extracted from all samples and reverse transcribed into cDNA as template for TCR sequencing. SuperScript III was used to make first-strand cDNA, primed with a 2:1 mix of oligo-dT and random hexamers. Amplification bias was assessed with a synthetic immune receptor repertoire, and residual bias was removed computationally. On the study's bioinformatics: After raw reads were preprocessed to remove errors, the CDR3 was defined following IMGT conventions as running from the conserved cysteine to phenylalanine. Clonality was computed by normalizing Shannon entropy by log2 of the number of productive unique TCRs and subtracting the result from 1. Scalp TCRbeta sequences were cross-referenced with sorted blood CD4 and CD8 repertoires so that the CD4 or CD8 identity of scalp clones could be inferred. This is the immuneACCESS table as TCRdb keeps it, with only in-frame sequences that have V and J called. A part of the clones is gone; compared with another copy, unresolved V genes explain less than half, and the rest is unexplained. Clone size and the V and J calls come from that table; the DNA yielded D and trimming. Here the sample has roughly 170,000 clones; around 60% occur a single time. The ten largest clones take up roughly 12% of the sample.

What the work shows at the level of the full study, not this receptor alone: Higher clonality and more expanded CD8+ clones were observed in lesional scalp than in normal scalp, particularly in alopecia totalis/universalis, a finding suggestive of antigenic drive. Because the treated cohort was small and included a single nonresponder, larger studies are needed to assess links between baseline CD8+ expansion and response. Shared TCR sequences between patients were less evident than in mice, which may be partly attributable to HLA diversity in the patient population. Tofacitinib significantly lowered scalp clonality and the number of expanded CD8+ clones among the top 100 scalp clones. During tofacitinib treatment, many expanded lesional clones stuck around in both scalp and blood, and this persistence may partly explain why relapse happens after treatment is stopped. Unlike mouse skin, which is dominated by gammadelta T cells, normal human skin has resident alphabeta T cells that are also sequenced, and this complicates analysis of the scalp TCR repertoire.

CDR1 LNHDA and CDR2 SQIVND are derived from the germline V gene (reference sequence). V is pared back by 5 bases and J by 8 bases, with 9 bases lying between the germline termini. The CDR3 holds 11 amino acids from the cysteine to the phenylalanine. Just CDR3 DNA is preserved here, 33 bases in frame from base 1. The rearrangement joined TRBV19 to TRBJ1-1; no D gene call is confident. The TCR comes from a human donor with alopecia areata. Sequenced material: CD8+ T cells sorted from blood, taken at week 24, from a patient treated with tofacitinib. DNA sequence: TGTGCCAGTAGTTTAAAAGTAGAAGCTTTCTTT. This codes for CASSLKVEAFF.